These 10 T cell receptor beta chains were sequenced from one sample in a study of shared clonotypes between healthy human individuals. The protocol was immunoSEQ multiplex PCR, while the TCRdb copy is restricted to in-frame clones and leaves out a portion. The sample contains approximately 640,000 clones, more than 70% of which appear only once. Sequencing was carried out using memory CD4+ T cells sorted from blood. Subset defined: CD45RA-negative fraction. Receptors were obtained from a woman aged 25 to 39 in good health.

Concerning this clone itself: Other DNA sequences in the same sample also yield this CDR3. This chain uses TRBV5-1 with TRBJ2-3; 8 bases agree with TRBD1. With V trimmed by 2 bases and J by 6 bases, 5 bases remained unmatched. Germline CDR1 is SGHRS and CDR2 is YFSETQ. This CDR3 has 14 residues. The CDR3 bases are TGCGCCAGCAGCTTCGGACAGGGCGGGGATACGCAGTATTTT. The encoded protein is CASSFGQGGDTQYF.

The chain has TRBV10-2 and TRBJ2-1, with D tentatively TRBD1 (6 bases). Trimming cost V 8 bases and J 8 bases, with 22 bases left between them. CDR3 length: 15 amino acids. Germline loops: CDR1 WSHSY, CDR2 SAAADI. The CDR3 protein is CASQKQGGTGYEQFF. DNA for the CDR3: TGCGCCAGCCAAAAACAGGGTGGGACGGGTTATGAGCAGTTCTTC.

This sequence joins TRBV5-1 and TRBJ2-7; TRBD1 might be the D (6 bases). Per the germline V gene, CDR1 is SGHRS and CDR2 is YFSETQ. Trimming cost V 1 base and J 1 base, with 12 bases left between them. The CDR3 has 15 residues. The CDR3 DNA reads TGCGCCAGCAGCTTGCGCACAGGGAGATCCTACGAGCAGTACTTC. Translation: CASSLRTGRSYEQYF.

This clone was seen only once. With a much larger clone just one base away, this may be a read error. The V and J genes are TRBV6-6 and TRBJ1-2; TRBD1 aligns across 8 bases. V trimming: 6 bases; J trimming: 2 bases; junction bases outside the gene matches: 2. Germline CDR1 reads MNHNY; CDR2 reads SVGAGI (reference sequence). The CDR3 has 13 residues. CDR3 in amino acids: CASSRQGNYGYTF. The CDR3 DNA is TGTGCCAGCAGCCGACAGGGGAACTATGGCTACACCTTC.

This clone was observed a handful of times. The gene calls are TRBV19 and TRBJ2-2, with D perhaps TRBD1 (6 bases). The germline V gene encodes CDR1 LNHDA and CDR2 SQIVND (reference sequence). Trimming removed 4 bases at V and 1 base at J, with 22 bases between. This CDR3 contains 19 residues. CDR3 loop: CASSRGRGRVGLNTGELFF. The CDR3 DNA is TGTGCCAGTAGTAGAGGCAGGGGTCGGGTAGGGCTGAACACCGGGGAGCTGTTTTTT.

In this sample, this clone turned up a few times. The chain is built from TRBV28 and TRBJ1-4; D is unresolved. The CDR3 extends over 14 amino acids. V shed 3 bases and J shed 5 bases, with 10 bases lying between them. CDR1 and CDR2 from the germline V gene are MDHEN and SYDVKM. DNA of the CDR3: TGTGCCAGCAGTTTCCTTGGGATGAATGAAAAACTGTTTTTT. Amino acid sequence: CASSFLGMNEKLFF.

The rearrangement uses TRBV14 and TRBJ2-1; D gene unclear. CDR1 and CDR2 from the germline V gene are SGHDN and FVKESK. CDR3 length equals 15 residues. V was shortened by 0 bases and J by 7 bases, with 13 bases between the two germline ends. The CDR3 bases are TGTGCCAGCAGCCAAGATAACGGCGTTTGGAATGAGCAGTTCTTC. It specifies CASSQDNGVWNEQFF. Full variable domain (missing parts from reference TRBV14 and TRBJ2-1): EAGVTQFPSHSVIEKGQTVTLRCDPISGHDNLYWYRRVMGKEIKFLLHFVKESKQDESGMPNNRFLAERTGGTYSTLKVQPAELEDSGVYFCASSQDNGVWNEQFFGPGTRLTVL.

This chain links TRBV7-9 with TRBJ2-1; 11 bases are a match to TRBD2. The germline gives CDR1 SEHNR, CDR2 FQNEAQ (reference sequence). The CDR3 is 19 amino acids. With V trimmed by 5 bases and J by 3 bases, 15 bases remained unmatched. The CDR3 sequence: CASSPGGIAGGHIYNEQFF. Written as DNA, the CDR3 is TGTGCCAGCAGCCCAGGAGGAATAGCGGGAGGGCATATCTACAATGAGCAGTTCTTC. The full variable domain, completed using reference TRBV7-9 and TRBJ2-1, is DTGVSQNPRHKITKRGQNVTFRCDPISEHNRLYWYRQTLGQGPEFLTYFQNEAQLEKSRLLSDRFSAERPKGSFSTLEIQRTEQGDSAMYLCASSPGGIAGGHIYNEQFFGPGTRLTVL.

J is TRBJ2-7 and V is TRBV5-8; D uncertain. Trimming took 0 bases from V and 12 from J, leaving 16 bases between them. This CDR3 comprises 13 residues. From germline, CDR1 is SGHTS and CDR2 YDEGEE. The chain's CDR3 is CASSLEVYGVRYF. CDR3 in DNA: TGTGCCAGCAGCTTGGAAGTTTATGGGGTTCGGTACTTC.

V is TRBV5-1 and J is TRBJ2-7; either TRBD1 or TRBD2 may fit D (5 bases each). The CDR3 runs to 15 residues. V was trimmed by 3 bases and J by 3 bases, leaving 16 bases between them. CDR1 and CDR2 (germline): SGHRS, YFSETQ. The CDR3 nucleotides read TGCGCCAGCAGCTCCGGGGCAGGGACCCTCTACGAGCAGTACTTC. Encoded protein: CASSSGAGTLYEQYF.